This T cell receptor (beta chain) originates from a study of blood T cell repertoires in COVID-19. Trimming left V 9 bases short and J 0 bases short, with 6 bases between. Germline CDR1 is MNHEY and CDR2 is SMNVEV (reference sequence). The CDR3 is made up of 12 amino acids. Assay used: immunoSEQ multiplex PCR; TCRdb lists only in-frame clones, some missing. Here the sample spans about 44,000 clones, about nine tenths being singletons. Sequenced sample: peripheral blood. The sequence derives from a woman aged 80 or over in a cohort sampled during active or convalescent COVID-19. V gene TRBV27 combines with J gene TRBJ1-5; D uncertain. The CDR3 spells CASSYSNQPQHF. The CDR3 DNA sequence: TGTGCCAGTTCTTATAGCAATCAGCCCCAGCATTTT.